These 19 T cell receptor beta chains share one sample of origin, sequenced in a study of read filtering for tumor transcriptome and immune sequencing (dated by TCRdb to 2020 to 2021). The reads were generated on an Illumina HiSeq 4000. TCR libraries were built from roughly 370 ng RNA with the Immunoverse kit, using molecular barcoded adaptors covering alpha/delta and beta/gamma chains. Through fastp at Q25 and MiXCR, TCRdb rebuilt clones from the public reads, retaining in-frame beta chains. When rows share a CDR3 protein, they turn into one entry using the most common DNA and genes. The sample table contains 45,000 to 50,000 distinct CDR3 sequences; only one count was recorded for 10% to 15% of them. The ten largest make up roughly 14% of the sample. The source material was a population of CD138-negative cells sorted from bone marrow. Per the publication, the cell subset or site label means: bone marrow mononuclear cells depleted of CD138+ plasma/myeloma cells by negative magnetic selection. The receptors here all came from a donor aged 40 or over with multiple myeloma.

This clonotype was counted ten times or more. This chain links TRBV10-3 with TRBJ2-7, with 8 bases aligning to TRBD1. CDR1 ENHRY and CDR2 SYGVKD come from the germline V gene. J was trimmed by 0 bases and V by 10 bases; bases with no gene match: 2. The CDR3 contains 12 residues. Here the CDR3 DNA reads TGTGCCACGGGGACAGGCTCCTACGAGCAGTACTTC. This encodes CATGTGSYEQYF.

This clonotype appeared many times. The chain has TRBV7-2 and TRBJ1-1; the D is unclear. The V end was cut by 3 bases, the J end by 2 bases, with 28 bases between. Per the germline V gene, CDR1 is SGHTA and CDR2 is FQGNSA. The CDR3 contains 20 residues. The CDR3 bases are TGTGCCAGCAGCTTGGCCCTACCTGGCACCATAACACGGATAAACACTGAAGCTTTCTTT. It specifies CASSLALPGTITRINTEAFF.

In this sample, this clonotype turned up many times. V and J are TRBV19 and TRBJ2-5; weak D call: TRBD1 (5 bases). This CDR3 spans 17 amino acids. The germline V and J ends were trimmed by 0 bases and 3 bases, with 17 bases remaining between them. Germline CDR1 LNHDA, CDR2 SQIVND (reference sequence). The CDR3 nucleotides are TGTGCCAGTAGTATAGATCTGATTCACAGGAGAGAAGAGACCCAGTACTTC. This encodes CASSIDLIHRREETQYF.

There are many counts of this clonotype. The V and J genes are TRBV20-1 and TRBJ2-1; perhaps D is TRBD1 or TRBD2 (5 bases each). There are 15 residues in the CDR3. The germline gives CDR1 DFQATT, CDR2 SNEGSKA (reference sequence). Trimming removed 6 bases from V and 5 bases from J, with 20 bases in between. CDR3 nucleotides: TGCAGTGCCCCGGGCCCACTTAGGGGACACAATGAGCAGTTCTTC. Protein: CSAPGPLRGHNEQFF.

This clonotype was observed many times. V is TRBV3-1 and J is TRBJ2-3; D is ambiguous. The CDR3 has 13 residues. Germline V gene lookup returns CDR1 LGHDT and CDR2 YNNKEL (reference sequence). V was shortened by 1 base and J by 4 bases, with 6 bases between the two germline ends. CDR3 DNA sequence: TGTGCCAGCAGCCAAGGCGCATCAGATACGCAGTATTTT. It yields the protein CASSQGASDTQYF.

Concerning this clonotype itself: Since the CDR3 does not end with the conserved phenylalanine or tryptophan, this likely comes from a read error. No DNA is shown, since the ends of the CDR3 on it are uncertain; the CDR3 is the one TCRdb lists. The V gene is TRBV7-2, the J gene TRBJ2-1; the table gives TRBD2 as D, unverified against the DNA. The CDR3 comprises 15 residues, both ends counted. Germline CDR1 and CDR2: SGHTA and FQGNSA. CDR3 region: CASSFGPLVYNEQVC.

This clonotype was observed at least ten times. One base away lies a much larger clone, so this may be a sequencing read error. The chain carries TRBV4-1 and TRBJ2-1; 7 positions agree with TRBD1. Germline loops: CDR1 MGHRA, CDR2 YSYEKL. This CDR3 region has 14 residues. The DNA for the CDR3 is TGCGCCAGCAGCCAAGGGGACAGAAACAATGGGCAGTTCTTC. It specifies CASSQGDRNNGQFF.

This clonotype showed up many times. This chain joins TRBV20-1 and TRBJ1-1, with TRBD1 as a possible D gene (5 bases). CDR1 and CDR2 from the germline V gene are DFQATT and SNEGSKA (reference sequence). There are 14 residues in the CDR3. Trimming shortened V by 8 bases and J by 0 bases, and 16 bases separated the two germline ends. The CDR3 DNA sequence: TGCAGTCTTCCCATGGGGGTGATGAACACTGAAGCTTTCTTT. Protein sequence: CSLPMGVMNTEAFF.

This clonotype was detected many times. The J gene is TRBJ2-1, the V gene TRBV7-8; TRBD2 matches at 12 bases. CDR1 is SGHVS and CDR2 is FQNEAQ in the germline V gene. The CDR3 has 16 amino acids. J lost 4 bases, V lost 7 bases, and 8 bases had no gene match. The CDR3 region has the DNA TGTGCCAGCATCCCCAGCGGACTAGCGGGATACAATGAGCAGTTCTTC. It yields the protein CASIPSGLAGYNEQFF.

This clonotype was counted ten times or more. The chain links TRBV4-3 to TRBJ2-1; 12 nucleotides line up with TRBD2. The CDR3 runs to 23 residues. J gave up 4 bases and V 2 bases, and 24 bases lay outside the gene matches. The germline V gene has CDR1 LGHNA and CDR2 YSLEER. CDR3 DNA sequence: TGCGCCAGCAGCCAATTCGGCCAATGGGGTTCTAGCGGGAGGGCATCGGGGTACAATGAGCAGTTCTTC. Encoded protein: CASSQFGQWGSSGRASGYNEQFF.

Ten or more counts support this clonotype. CDR3 sequence reads: CASSAQGGAFNEQFF. CDR3 nucleotides: TGTGCCAGCAGTGCCCAAGGGGGCGCGTTTAATGAGCAGTTCTTC. The chain links TRBV28 to TRBJ2-1, with 7 bases matching TRBD1. The CDR3 spans 15 residues. Germline values: CDR1 MDHEN, CDR2 SYDVKM. Germline trimming cut 5 bases from V and 7 bases from J; bases unmatched to any gene: 11.

A remark on this clonotype: A far larger clone differs by one base, so this is likely a read error. V is TRBV7-9 and J is TRBJ2-5; D gene ambiguous. Germline CDR1 SEHNR, CDR2 FQNEAQ (reference sequence). Trimming left V 5 bases short and J 1 base short, with 26 bases between. The CDR3 length is 19 residues. This CDR3 reads CASSKDGNFHQNLQETQYF. For the CDR3, the DNA is TGTGCCAGCAGCAAAGATGGGAACTTCCACCAGAACCTCCAAGAGACCCAGTACTTC.

This clonotype was seen many times. V and J are TRBV7-8 and TRBJ1-2, with D unclear. Germline V gene lookup returns CDR1 SGHVS and CDR2 FQNEAQ. The V end lost 2 bases, the J end lost 0 bases, and 4 bases lay between the germline ends. The CDR3 consists of 13 residues. The CDR3 protein is CASSLQTNYGYTF. CDR3 nucleotide sequence: TGTGCCAGCAGCTTACAGACTAACTATGGCTACACCTTC.

The V gene is TRBV9, the J gene TRBJ2-1; D unresolved. V gave up 0 bases and J gave up 8 bases, with 12 bases separating them. The CDR3 totals 14 residues. Germline V gives CDR1 SGDLS, CDR2 YYNGEE. The CDR3 is CASSVGGIPDEQFF. CDR3 bases: TGTGCCAGCAGCGTAGGCGGAATCCCCGATGAGCAGTTCTTC.

This clonotype has ten or more counts. V gene TRBV27 combines with J gene TRBJ2-1; D unclear. The CDR3 runs to 13 residues. The germline V gene has CDR1 MNHEY and CDR2 SMNVEV (reference sequence). V lost 2 bases and J 3 bases, leaving 5 bases between the germline ends. CDR3 in DNA: TGTGCCAGCAGTTTAAACTTCTACAATGAGCAGTTCTTC. Translation: CASSLNFYNEQFF.

This clonotype was counted many times. The chain recombines TRBV20-1 with TRBJ2-1; 9 nucleotides line up with TRBD2. Per germline, CDR1 DFQATT and CDR2 SNEGSKA (reference sequence). Trimming took 2 bases from V and 7 from J; bases not matched to a gene: 3. The CDR3 spans 13 residues. CDR3 region: CSARSLAGNEQFF. CDR3 DNA sequence: TGCAGTGCTAGAAGTCTAGCGGGAAATGAGCAGTTCTTC.

This clonotype has ten or more counts. This chain links TRBV20-1 with TRBJ2-1; 7 bases line up with TRBD2. CDR1 DFQATT and CDR2 SNEGSKA come from the germline V gene (reference sequence). V was clipped by 5 bases and J by 2 bases; unmatched bases: 3. This CDR3 comprises 13 residues. This CDR3 reads CSAQRGPYNEQFF. CDR3 in DNA: TGCAGTGCTCAGCGGGGCCCCTACAATGAGCAGTTCTTC.

In its sample, this clonotype was seen many times. The chain employs TRBV29-1 and TRBJ2-3; D is unresolved. CDR3 size: 14 residues. Deletions cut 1 base from V and 6 bases from J, with 14 bases between. Germline V lookup: CDR1 SQVTM, CDR2 ANQGSEA. The CDR3, as DNA: TGCAGCGTTGAAGGCGTGGCGGCGGATGATACGCAGTATTTT. Its protein is CSVEGVAADDTQYF.

A single count supports this clonotype. Without the conserved terminal phenylalanine or tryptophan, this CDR3 likely stems from a read error. This chain uses TRBV20-1 with TRBJ2-7, with a tentative D call TRBD2 (6 bases). The CDR3 is 13 residues long. Germline lookup yields CDR1 DFQATT and CDR2 SNEGSKA (reference sequence). In DNA form, the CDR3 reads TGCAGTGCCAGAGATCGAACGGGAGTGCAGCAGTACCTC. Encoded protein: CSARDRTGVQQYL.